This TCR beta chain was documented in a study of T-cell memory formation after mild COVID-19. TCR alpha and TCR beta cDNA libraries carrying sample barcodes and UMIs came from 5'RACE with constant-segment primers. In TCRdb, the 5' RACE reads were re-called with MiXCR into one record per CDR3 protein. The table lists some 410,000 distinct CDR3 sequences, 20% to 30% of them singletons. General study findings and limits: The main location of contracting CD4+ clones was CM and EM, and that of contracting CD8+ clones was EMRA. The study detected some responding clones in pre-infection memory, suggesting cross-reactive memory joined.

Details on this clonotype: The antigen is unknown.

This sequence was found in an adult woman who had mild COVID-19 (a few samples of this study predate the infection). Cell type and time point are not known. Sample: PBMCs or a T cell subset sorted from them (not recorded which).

CDR3: CASSLWAGPYNEQFF. The CDR3, as DNA: TGCGCCAGCAGCTTGTGGGCAGGGCCATACAATGAGCAGTTCTTC. The V gene is TRBV5-1, the J gene TRBJ2-1, with D perhaps TRBD1 (5 bases). Trimming took off 1 base at V and 4 bases at J, with 12 bases between the two ends. Germline loops: CDR1 SGHRS, CDR2 YFSETQ. CDR3 length equals 15 residues.